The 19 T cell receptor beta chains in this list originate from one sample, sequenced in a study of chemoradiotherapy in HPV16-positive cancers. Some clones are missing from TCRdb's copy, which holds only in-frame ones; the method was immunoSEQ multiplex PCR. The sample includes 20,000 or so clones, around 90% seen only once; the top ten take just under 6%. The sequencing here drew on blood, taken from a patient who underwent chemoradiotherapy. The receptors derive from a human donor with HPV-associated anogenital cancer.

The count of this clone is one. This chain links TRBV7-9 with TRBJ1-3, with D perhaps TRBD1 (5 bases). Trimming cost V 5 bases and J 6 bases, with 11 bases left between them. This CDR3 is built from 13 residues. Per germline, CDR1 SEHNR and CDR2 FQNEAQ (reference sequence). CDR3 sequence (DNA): TGTGCCAGCAGCCCCGGGACCTCAAACACCATATATTTT. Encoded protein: CASSPGTSNTIYF.

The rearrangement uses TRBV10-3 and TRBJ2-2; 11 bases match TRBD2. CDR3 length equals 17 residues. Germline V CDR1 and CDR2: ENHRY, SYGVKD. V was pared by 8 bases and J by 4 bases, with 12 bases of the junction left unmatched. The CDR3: CAIRIDSGGASTGELFF. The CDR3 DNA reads TGTGCCATCCGAATCGATAGCGGGGGGGCATCCACCGGGGAGCTGTTTTTT.

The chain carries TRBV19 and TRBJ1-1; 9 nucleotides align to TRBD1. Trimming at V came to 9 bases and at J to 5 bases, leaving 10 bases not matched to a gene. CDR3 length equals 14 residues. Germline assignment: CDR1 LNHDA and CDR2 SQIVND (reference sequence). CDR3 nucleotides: TGTGCCAGCGGGACAGGGACCACACGGACTGAAGCTTTCTTT. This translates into CASGTGTTRTEAFF.

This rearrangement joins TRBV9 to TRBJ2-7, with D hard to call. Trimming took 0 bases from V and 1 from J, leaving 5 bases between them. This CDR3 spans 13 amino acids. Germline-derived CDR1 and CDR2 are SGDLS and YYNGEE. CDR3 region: CASSVGTSYEQYF. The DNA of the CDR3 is TGTGCCAGCAGCGTAGGTACGTCCTACGAGCAGTACTTC.

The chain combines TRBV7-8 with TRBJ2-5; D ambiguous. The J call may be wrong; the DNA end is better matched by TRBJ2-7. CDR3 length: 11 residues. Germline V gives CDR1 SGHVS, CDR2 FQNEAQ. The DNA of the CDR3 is TGTGCCAGCAGCTTAGAATACGAGCAGTACTTC. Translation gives CASSLEYEQYF.

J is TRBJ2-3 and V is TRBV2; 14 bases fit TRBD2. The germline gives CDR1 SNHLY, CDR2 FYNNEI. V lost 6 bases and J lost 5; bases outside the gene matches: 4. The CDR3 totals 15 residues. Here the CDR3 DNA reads TGTGCCAGCAGAGGGACTAGCGGGGGTCGAGATACGCAGTATTTT. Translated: CASRGTSGGRDTQYF.

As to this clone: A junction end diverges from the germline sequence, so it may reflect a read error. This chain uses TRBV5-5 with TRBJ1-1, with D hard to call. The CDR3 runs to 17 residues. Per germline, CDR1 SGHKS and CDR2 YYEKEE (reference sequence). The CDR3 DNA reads TGCGCCAGCAGCCAAGAATTAACATCTCTCGGGAACACTGAAGCTTTCTTT. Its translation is CASSQELTSLGNTEAFF.

CDR3 DNA: TGTGCCAGCAGCTGGGCGGGGTTAGAGACCCAGTACTTC. Protein sequence: CASSWAGLETQYF. The genes are TRBV7-2 and TRBJ2-5; possibly TRBD2 for D (6 bases). This CDR3 has 13 residues. CDR1 and CDR2 from the germline V gene are SGHTA and FQGNSA. Trimming took off 4 bases at V and 4 bases at J, with 10 bases between the two ends. The whole variable domain, remainder taken from reference TRBV7-2 and TRBJ2-5, is GAGVSQSPSNKVTEKGKDVELRCDPISGHTALYWYRQSLGQGLEFLIYFQGNSAPDKSGLPSDRFSAERTGGSVSTLTIQRTQQEDSAVYLCASSWAGLETQYFGPGTRLLVL.

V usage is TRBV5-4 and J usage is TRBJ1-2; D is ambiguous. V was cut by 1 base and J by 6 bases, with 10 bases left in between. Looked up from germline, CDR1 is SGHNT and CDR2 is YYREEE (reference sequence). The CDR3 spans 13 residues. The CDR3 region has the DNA TGTGCCAGCAGCTTGAAGGGTAGGGATGGCTACACCTTC. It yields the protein CASSLKGRDGYTF.

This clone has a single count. The CDR3 coding sequence is TGTGCCAGCAGTTCCCCAACGCCGACAGGCTCCTATAATTCACCCCTCCACTTT. It yields the protein CASSSPTPTGSYNSPLHF. The rearrangement joins TRBV27 to TRBJ1-6; D is perhaps TRBD1 (6 bases). The CDR3 has 18 residues. Germline-derived CDR1 and CDR2 are MNHEY and SMNVEV (reference sequence). Trimming shortened V by 4 bases and J by 0 bases, and 16 bases separated the two germline ends.

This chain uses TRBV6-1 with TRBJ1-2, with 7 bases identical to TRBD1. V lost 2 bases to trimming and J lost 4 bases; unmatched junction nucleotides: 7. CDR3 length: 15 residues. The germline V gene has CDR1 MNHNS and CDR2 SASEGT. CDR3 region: CASSESRGQSYGYTF. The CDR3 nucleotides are TGTGCCAGCAGTGAATCCCGGGGACAGAGCTATGGCTACACCTTC.

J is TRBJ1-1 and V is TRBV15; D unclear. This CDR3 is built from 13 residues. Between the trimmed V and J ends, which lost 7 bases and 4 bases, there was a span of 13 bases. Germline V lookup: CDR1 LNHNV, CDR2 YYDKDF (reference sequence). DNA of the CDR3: TGTGCCACCAACGGGGAAATGGGCACTGAAGCTTTCTTT. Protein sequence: CATNGEMGTEAFF. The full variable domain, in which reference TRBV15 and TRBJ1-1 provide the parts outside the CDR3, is DAMVIQNPRYQVTQFGKPVTLSCSQTLNHNVMYWYQQKSSQAPKLLFHYYDKDFNNEADTPDNFQSRRPNTSFCFLDIRSPGLGDTAMYLCATNGEMGTEAFFGQGTRLTVV.

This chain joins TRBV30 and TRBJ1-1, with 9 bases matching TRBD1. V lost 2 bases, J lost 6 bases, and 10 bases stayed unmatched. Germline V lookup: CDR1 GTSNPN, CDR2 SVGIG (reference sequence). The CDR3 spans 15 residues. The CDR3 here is CAWSRVDRGRSEAFF. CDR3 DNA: TGTGCCTGGAGTCGGGTGGACAGGGGACGTTCTGAAGCTTTCTTT.

CDR3 in DNA: TGTGCCAGCAGTGAACTCGGGATTTTGAACACTGAAGCTTTCTTT. It yields the protein CASSELGILNTEAFF. This chain uses TRBV6-1 with TRBJ1-1, with D unclear. CDR1 and CDR2 (germline): MNHNS, SASEGT. Trimming pared 2 bases from V and 0 bases from J, leaving 10 bases between. This CDR3 has 15 amino acids.

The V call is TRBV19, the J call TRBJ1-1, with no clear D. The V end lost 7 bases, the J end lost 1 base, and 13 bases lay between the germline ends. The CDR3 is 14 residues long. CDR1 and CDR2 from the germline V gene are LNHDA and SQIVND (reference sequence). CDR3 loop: CASTVFPGNTEAFF. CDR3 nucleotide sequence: TGTGCCAGTACAGTATTTCCAGGGAACACTGAAGCTTTCTTT.

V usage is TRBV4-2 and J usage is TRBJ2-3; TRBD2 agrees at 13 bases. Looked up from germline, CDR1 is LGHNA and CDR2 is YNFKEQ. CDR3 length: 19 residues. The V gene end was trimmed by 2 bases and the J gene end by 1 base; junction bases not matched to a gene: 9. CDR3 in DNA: TGTGCCAGCAGCCAACGCGAAACCGGGACTAGCGGGGGCACAGATACGCAGTATTTT. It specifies CASSQRETGTSGGTDTQYF.

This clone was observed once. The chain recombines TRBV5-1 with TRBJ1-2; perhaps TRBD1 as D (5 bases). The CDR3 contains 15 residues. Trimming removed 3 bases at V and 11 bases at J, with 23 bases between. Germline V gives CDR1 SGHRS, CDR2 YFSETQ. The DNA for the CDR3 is TGCGCCAGCAGCTCGACCTTCGAGGGGACTCGGTTGTACACCTTC. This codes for CASSSTFEGTRLYTF.

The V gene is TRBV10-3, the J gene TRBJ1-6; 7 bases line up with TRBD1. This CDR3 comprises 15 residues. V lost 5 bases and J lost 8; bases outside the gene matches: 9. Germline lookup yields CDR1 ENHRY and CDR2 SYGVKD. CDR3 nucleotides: TGTGCCATCAGTTCCCGGGACAGCGTGTATTCACCCCTCCACTTT. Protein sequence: CAISSRDSVYSPLHF.

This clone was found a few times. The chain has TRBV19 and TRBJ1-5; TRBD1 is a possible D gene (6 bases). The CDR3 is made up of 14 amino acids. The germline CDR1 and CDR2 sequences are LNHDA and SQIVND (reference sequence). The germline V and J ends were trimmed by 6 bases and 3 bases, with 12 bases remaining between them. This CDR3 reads CASSAGHPNQPQHF. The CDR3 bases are TGTGCCAGTAGCGCGGGACACCCCAATCAGCCCCAGCATTTT.